The 9 T cell receptor beta chains reported below all come from one sample, sequenced in a study of T cells in Graves' hyperthyroidism and ophthalmopathy. RNA transcripts yielded amplified TCR beta CDR3 regions. Using the HTBI primer set, a first-round RT-PCR was run on the TCR CDR3. TCRdb used MiXCR to reprocess the multiplex PCR reads, holding one entry per CDR3 protein. The sample has 600,000 to 750,000 distinct CDR3 sequences; 15% to 20% are singletons. The sample comprised blood. Source of these receptors: a man in his fifties with Graves' hyperthyroidism.

In its sample, this clonotype was seen a few times. The V call is TRBV3-1, the J call TRBJ1-1, with a tentative D call TRBD1 (5 bases). CDR1 LGHDT and CDR2 YNNKEL come from the germline V gene (reference sequence). This CDR3 is built from 14 residues. The V end was cut by 1 base, the J end by 1 base, with 7 bases between. CDR3 region: CASSQVGQNTEAFF. CDR3 bases: TGTGCCAGCAGCCAAGTCGGACAGAACACTGAAGCTTTCTTT.

This clonotype appeared many times. The chain combines TRBV2 with TRBJ2-2; the match to TRBD1 covers 7 bases. The CDR3 loop spans 16 amino acids. With 1 base clipped from V and 4 bases from J, the junction kept 6 bases outside the gene matches. CDR1 is SNHLY, CDR2 FYNNEI, per germline. Here the CDR3 DNA reads TGTGCCAGCAGTGAAGTCACAGGGGTGGGCACCGGGGAGCTGTTTTTT. This gives the protein CASSEVTGVGTGELFF.

A few counts support this clonotype. The chain employs TRBV29-1 and TRBJ2-3, with 12 bases aligning to TRBD2. This CDR3 is built from 14 residues. J lost 2 bases, V lost 7 bases, and 4 bases had no gene match. Germline V CDR1 and CDR2: SQVTM, ANQGSEA. The CDR3 DNA follows: TGCAGCGGAACTAGCGGGGGGCCCACAGATACGCAGTATTTT. Protein product: CSGTSGGPTDTQYF.

This clonotype has just a few counts. The rearrangement links TRBV7-3 to TRBJ2-6, with D maybe TRBD1 (6 bases). The CDR3 length is 18 residues. The germline CDR1 and CDR2 sequences are SGHTA and FQGTGA. Trimming took 5 bases from V and 0 from J, leaving 17 bases between them. The DNA of the CDR3 is TGTGCCAGCAGCAATTTCGGACAGTACTACTCTGGGGCCAACGTCCTGACTTTC. It encodes CASSNFGQYYSGANVLTF.

The genes are TRBV3-1 and TRBJ2-1; 11 bases fit TRBD2. The CDR3 is 20 amino acids. In germline, CDR1 is LGHDT, CDR2 YNNKEL (reference sequence). Trimming took 0 bases from V and 4 from J; bases not matched to a gene: 14. Here the CDR3 DNA reads TGTGCCAGCAGCCAAGATCTGAGTAGCGGGAGGGCCTTCTCGTACAATGAGCAGTTCTTC. This sequence encodes CASSQDLSSGRAFSYNEQFF.

This clonotype was observed a few times. V usage is TRBV24-1 and J usage is TRBJ2-1; D is unresolved. This CDR3 spans 16 amino acids. Germline V gene lookup returns CDR1 KGHDR and CDR2 SFDVKD. Trimming stripped 0 bases from V and 0 bases from J, with 8 bases between. The CDR3 nucleotides are TGTGCCACCAGTGATTTGCCGGTAAGCTCCTACAATGAGCAGTTCTTC. Its translation: CATSDLPVSSYNEQFF.

Note on this clonotype: Possible read error: a much larger clone is one base away. The CDR3 is CASSPRGGGLGTGELFF. DNA for the CDR3: TGTGCCAGCAGCCCCCGCGGGGGAGGGCTCGGCACCGGGGAGCTGTTTTTT. The chain recombines TRBV9 with TRBJ2-2, with 7 bases lining up with TRBD2. The CDR3 sequence is 17 residues long. Trimming cost V 4 bases and J 4 bases; bases outside gene matches: 13. Germline loops: CDR1 SGDLS, CDR2 YYNGEE. Complete variable domain (other parts from reference TRBV9 and TRBJ2-2): DSGVTQTPKHLITATGQRVTLRCSPRSGDLSVYWYQQSLDQGLQFLIQYYNGEERAKGNILERFSAQQFPDLHSELNLSSLELGDSALYFCASSPRGGGLGTGELFFGEGSRLTVL.

This clonotype was counted a few times. The chain recombines TRBV4-1 with TRBJ2-7, with D possibly matching TRBD1 (6 bases). The CDR3 length is 16 residues. The V end lost 6 bases, the J end lost 5 bases, and 23 bases lay between the germline ends. Per germline, CDR1 MGHRA and CDR2 YSYEKL. CDR3 DNA sequence: TGCGCCAGCAGTTCAACCCCGAGGACAGAGTACCACGAGCAGTACTTC. It yields the protein CASSSTPRTEYHEQYF.

This clonotype has at least ten counts. This chain connects TRBV11-2 to TRBJ2-1; 7 nucleotides agree with TRBD2. The CDR3 has 16 amino acids. V shed 4 bases, J shed 3 bases, and the junction held 9 bases outside the gene matches. Per germline, CDR1 SGHAT and CDR2 FQNNGV. CDR3 bases: TGTGCCAGCAGCTCTACCGGGACTATCCTCTACAATGAGCAGTTCTTC. The encoded protein is CASSSTGTILYNEQFF.